This entry lists 21 T cell receptor beta chains sequenced from one sample in a study of T-cell memory formation after mild COVID-19. From the 5' RACE reads, TCRdb called clonotypes with MiXCR, one entry per CDR3 protein. The sample has 450,000 or so distinct CDR3 sequences; about 23% are singletons. Sequencing used PBMCs or a T cell subset sorted from them (not recorded which). The source of these receptors is an adult woman who had mild COVID-19 (a few samples of this study predate the infection). Cell type and time point are not known.

This clonotype was recorded a few times. The chain's CDR3 is CASSSRGGFEQYF. CDR3 DNA: TGTGCCAGCAGTTCCAGGGGGGGTTTTGAGCAGTACTTC. The V call is TRBV12-3 or TRBV12-4, the J call TRBJ2-7; D may be TRBD1 or TRBD2 (7 bases each). V lost 4 bases and J 7 bases, leaving 14 bases between the germline ends. CDR3 length: 13 amino acids.

V is TRBV20-1 and J is TRBJ2-7, with a weak D call TRBD1 (6 bases). The V gene's germline CDR1 is DFQATT and CDR2 SNEGSKA (reference sequence). This CDR3 has 15 residues. Between the trimmed V and J ends, which lost 0 bases and 2 bases, there was a span of 14 bases. CDR3 sequence reads: CSARDSGQRTYEQYF. CDR3 coding DNA: TGCAGTGCTAGAGATTCCGGACAGCGAACCTACGAGCAGTACTTC.

CDR3 loop: CSARLPGTGGFEQYF. The CDR3 DNA reads as TGCAGTGCTAGGCTTCCCGGGACAGGGGGCTTCGAGCAGTACTTC. The chain uses TRBV20-1 and TRBJ2-7, with TRBD1 matching over 12 bases. This CDR3 comprises 15 residues. The germline CDR1 and CDR2 sequences are DFQATT and SNEGSKA (reference sequence). The J segment lost 6 bases and the V segment lost 3 bases, leaving 9 bases of the junction unmatched.

This clonotype was seen a handful of times. The chain has TRBV12-3 or TRBV12-4 and TRBJ2-1, with TRBD2 identical over 10 bases. CDR3 length: 14 residues. With V trimmed by 8 bases and J by 2 bases, 3 bases remained unmatched. The CDR3 nucleotides are TGTGCCAGCGCACTAGCGGGGACCTACAATGAGCAGTTCTTC. Protein: CASALAGTYNEQFF.

This chain connects TRBV7-6 to TRBJ2-3; TRBD1 aligns across 11 bases. The V and J ends lost 4 bases and 6 bases, in that order; junction bases with no gene match: 9. Germline CDR1 reads SGHVS; CDR2 reads FNYEAQ. This CDR3 spans 16 amino acids. CDR3 protein: CASSWDRGFGGDTQYF. CDR3 sequence (DNA): TGTGCCAGCAGCTGGGACAGGGGGTTCGGCGGGGATACGCAGTATTTT.

This clonotype was seen a few times. This chain connects TRBV7-2 to TRBJ2-7, with 15 bases lining up with TRBD2. This CDR3 contains 15 residues. Germline V gene data show CDR1 as SGHTA and CDR2 as FQGNSA. Unmatched junction bases numbered 5, after V lost 7 bases and J lost 4 bases. Here the CDR3 DNA reads TGTGCCAGCATCCCGGGACTAGCGGGAGGTTACGAGCAGTACTTC. It is translated as CASIPGLAGGYEQYF.

This clonotype occurred many times. The rearrangement links TRBV4-2 to TRBJ2-5, with D unclear. V dropped 0 bases and J dropped 7 bases, with 6 bases sitting between them. The CDR3 is 12 amino acids. Looked up from germline, CDR1 is LGHNA and CDR2 is YNFKEQ. CDR3 nucleotide sequence: TGTGCCAGCAGCCAAGATGCGGCGACCCAGTACTTC. Translated, it gives CASSQDAATQYF.

This clonotype has ten or more counts. V is TRBV5-1 and J is TRBJ2-7, with 11 bases identical to TRBD2. This CDR3 spans 16 amino acids. The V gene's germline CDR1 is SGHRS and CDR2 YFSETQ. The ends lost 4 bases at V and 3 bases at J; junction bases unmatched: 9. CDR3 residues: CASSGGTSGFYYEQYF. The CDR3, as DNA: TGCGCCAGCAGCGGCGGGACTAGCGGATTCTACTACGAGCAGTACTTC.

This clonotype was seen a few times. The chain couples TRBV4-2 to TRBJ2-4; no clear D gene. Germline V lookup: CDR1 LGHNA, CDR2 YNFKEQ. V lost 3 bases and J lost 0, with 6 bases in between. The CDR3 length is 14 residues. CDR3 in amino acids: CASSQDAAKNIQYF. In nucleotides, the CDR3 is TGTGCCAGCAGCCAGGACGCAGCCAAAAACATTCAGTACTTC.

The rearrangement links TRBV5-6 to TRBJ2-7; D gene ambiguous. V lost 0 bases and J lost 5, with 9 bases in between. In germline, CDR1 is SGHDT, CDR2 YYEEEE. The CDR3 covers 13 residues. The CDR3 sequence: CASSLALSHEQYF. In DNA form, the CDR3 reads TGTGCCAGCAGCTTGGCCTTGAGTCACGAGCAGTACTTC.

CDR3 loop: CASGVTGTSGANVLTF. The CDR3 DNA reads as TGTGCTAGTGGTGTGACAGGGACCTCTGGGGCCAACGTCCTGACTTTC. The chain recombines TRBV12-5 with TRBJ2-6; 7 positions agree with TRBD1. The CDR3 covers 16 residues. Germline-derived CDR1 and CDR2 are LGHNT and FRNRAP. V gave up 5 bases and J gave up 0 bases; unmatched junction bases: 4.

This clonotype has only a few counts. V gene TRBV7-9 combines with J gene TRBJ2-1, with D possibly being TRBD2 (5 bases). This CDR3 contains 13 residues. In germline, CDR1 is SEHNR, CDR2 FQNEAQ (reference sequence). Trimming cost V 5 bases and J 5 bases, with 10 bases left between them. CDR3 in DNA: TGTGCCAGCAGCACTACTAGGGACAATGAGCAGTTCTTC. Its translation: CASSTTRDNEQFF. Variable domain in full (rest from reference TRBV7-9 and TRBJ2-1): DTGVSQNPRHKITKRGQNVTFRCDPISEHNRLYWYRQTLGQGPEFLTYFQNEAQLEKSRLLSDRFSAERPKGSFSTLEIQRTEQGDSAMYLCASSTTRDNEQFFGPGTRLTVL.

The chain employs TRBV3-1 and TRBJ2-1, with D perhaps assigned TRBD1 or TRBD2 (5 bases each). The CDR3 is made up of 16 amino acids. The ends were cut back, 4 bases at V and 7 bases at J, with 20 bases in the middle. The germline V gene has CDR1 LGHDT and CDR2 YNNKEL (reference sequence). DNA of the CDR3: TGTGCCAGCAGCCGTACACTAGGGGAGACGGGAAATGAGCAGTTCTTC. This sequence encodes CASSRTLGETGNEQFF.

This clonotype was found a few times. The V and J genes are TRBV6-5 and TRBJ1-3; tentatively, D is TRBD1 (6 bases). V was trimmed by 6 bases and J by 2 bases, leaving 14 bases between them. This CDR3 spans 15 amino acids. Germline CDR1 and CDR2: MNHEY and SVGAGI. The CDR3 nucleotides read TGTGCCAGCAGCCCAACAGGGTTTGCTGGAAACACCATATATTTT. It encodes CASSPTGFAGNTIYF.

The V gene is TRBV7-7, the J gene TRBJ1-1; D unresolved. Per the germline V gene, CDR1 is SSHAT and CDR2 is FNYEAQ (reference sequence). The CDR3 spans 14 residues. Trimming shortened V by 3 bases and J by 1 base, and 9 bases separated the two germline ends. The CDR3 nucleotides read TGTGCCAGCAGCTTTAGGTTGAGGAACACTGAAGCTTTCTTT. Translated: CASSFRLRNTEAFF.

This clonotype was picked up a small number of times. The chain uses TRBV27 and TRBJ2-3, with D perhaps given as TRBD1 or TRBD2 (6 bases each). Germline V gene lookup returns CDR1 MNHEY and CDR2 SMNVEV (reference sequence). V gave up 2 bases and J gave up 8 bases, with 20 bases separating them. The CDR3 covers 16 residues. The CDR3 protein is CASSLKPTVWGATQYF. In DNA form, the CDR3 reads TGTGCCAGCAGTTTAAAACCGACCGTATGGGGGGCTACGCAGTATTTT.

This clonotype showed up many times. The gene calls are TRBV7-2 and TRBJ2-1, with D hard to call. V was cut by 5 bases and J by 0 bases, with 11 bases left in between. The CDR3 is made up of 15 amino acids. Germline assignment: CDR1 SGHTA and CDR2 FQGNSA. CDR3 sequence: CASSVPPNSYNEQFF. The CDR3 bases are TGTGCCAGCAGCGTTCCCCCGAACTCCTACAATGAGCAGTTCTTC.

This clonotype was recorded a few times. V is TRBV29-1 and J is TRBJ2-1; 8 bases agree with TRBD1. Losses at the gene ends were 6 bases for V and 0 bases for J; bases not matched to a gene: 4. The CDR3 sequence is 14 residues long. Germline CDR1 reads SQVTM; CDR2 reads ANQGSEA. In nucleotides, the CDR3 is TGCAGCGTCGACAGGGGTTTCTCCTACAATGAGCAGTTCTTC. It translates to CSVDRGFSYNEQFF.

This clonotype has a handful of counts. DNA of the CDR3: TGCAGCGTTGAAGATTTTCAATCTCCGGCAGATACGCAGTATTTT. It specifies CSVEDFQSPADTQYF. The gene calls are TRBV29-1 and TRBJ2-3, with D unresolved. CDR1 SQVTM and CDR2 ANQGSEA come from the germline V gene. The CDR3 has 15 residues. The V end lost 0 bases, the J end lost 4 bases, and 14 bases lay between the germline ends.

The chain employs TRBV19 and TRBJ2-7; TRBD1 matches 7 bases. The CDR3 extends over 15 amino acids. CDR1 and CDR2 (germline): LNHDA, SQIVND (reference sequence). Trimming took 7 bases from V and 1 from J; bases not matched to a gene: 10. The CDR3, as DNA: TGTGCCAGTAAGGAAACCGGACAGGCATCCTACGAGCAGTACTTC. Translated, it gives CASKETGQASYEQYF. Variable domain in full (rest from reference TRBV19 and TRBJ2-7): DGGITQSPKYLFRKEGQNVTLSCEQNLNHDAMYWYRQDPGQGLRLIYYSQIVNDFQKGDIAEGYSVSREKKESFPLTVTSAQKNPTAFYLCASKETGQASYEQYFGPGTRLTVT.

Only a few counts were recorded for this clonotype. The V call is TRBV7-2, the J call TRBJ2-2; 10 bases are a match to TRBD1. CDR1 and CDR2 (germline): SGHTA, FQGNSA. This CDR3 spans 14 amino acids. V dropped 1 base and J dropped 7; count of bases not matched to a gene: 0. CDR3 sequence reads: CASSLGTGGGELFF. Written as DNA, the CDR3 is TGTGCCAGCAGCTTAGGGACAGGGGGCGGGGAGCTGTTTTTT.